Below are 24 T cell receptor beta chains sequenced from a single sample in a study of early T cells in non-severe SARS-CoV-2 infection. MiXCR was run by TCRdb on the 5' RACE reads, yielding one entry per CDR3 protein. Here the sample spans 50,000 to 85,000 distinct CDR3 sequences, approximately 9% being singletons. Sequenced sample: whole blood. The receptors were sampled from an adult who was a healthcare worker with PCR-confirmed SARS-CoV-2 infection or an uninfected control (not recorded which).

This clonotype was counted between two and nine times. The rearrangement uses TRBV20-1 and TRBJ2-5, with D possibly TRBD2 on 5 matching bases. This CDR3 contains 12 residues. V gave up 5 bases and J gave up 1 base, with 8 bases separating them. Germline V gene sequence: CDR1 DFQATT, CDR2 SNEGSKA (reference sequence). The CDR3 reads CSAPDFQETQYF. CDR3 nucleotide sequence: TGCAGTGCTCCGGACTTCCAAGAGACCCAGTACTTC.

This clonotype was detected many times. J is TRBJ2-3 and V is TRBV7-7; no definite D call. The CDR3 is made up of 14 amino acids. From germline, CDR1 is SSHAT and CDR2 FNYEAQ (reference sequence). The germline V and J ends were trimmed by 6 bases and 5 bases, with 15 bases remaining between them. The CDR3 coding sequence is TGTGCCAGCAGTCCTTCATTTAGTGAAGATACGCAGTATTTT. Encoded protein: CASSPSFSEDTQYF. The full variable domain, in which reference TRBV7-7 and TRBJ2-3 provide the parts outside the CDR3, is GAGVSQSPRYKVTKRGQDVTLRCDPISSHATLYWYQQALGQGPEFLTYFNYEAQPDKSGLPSDRFSAERPEGSISTLTIQRTEQRDSAMYRCASSPSFSEDTQYFGPGTRLTVL.

This clonotype is medium-sized. The chain combines TRBV15 with TRBJ1-2; TRBD1 matches 10 bases. Trimming took 1 base from V and 4 from J; bases not matched to a gene: 0. CDR3 size: 14 residues. CDR1 and CDR2 from the germline V gene are LNHNV and YYDKDF (reference sequence). The CDR3 DNA is TGTGCCACCAGCAGAGGGACAGGGGGCTATGGCTACACCTTC. Amino acid sequence: CATSRGTGGYGYTF. Based on the CDR3 plus reference TRBV15 and TRBJ1-2, the full variable domain is DAMVIQNPRYQVTQFGKPVTLSCSQTLNHNVMYWYQQKSSQAPKLLFHYYDKDFNNEADTPDNFQSRRPNTSFCFLDIRSPGLGDTAMYLCATSRGTGGYGYTFGSGTRLTVV.

The V and J genes are TRBV6-2 or TRBV6-3 and TRBJ1-5; 10 bases agree with TRBD1. The CDR3 loop spans 13 amino acids. The germline V gene encodes CDR1 MNHEY and CDR2 SVGEGT. V lost 8 bases, J lost 5 bases, and 3 bases stayed unmatched. The CDR3 DNA sequence: TGTGCCAGCGGACAGGGGGAGGATCAGCCCCAGCATTTT. Translation gives CASGQGEDQPQHF.

The chain uses TRBV10-3 and TRBJ1-5, with 9 bases that match TRBD1. Losses at the gene ends were 8 bases for V and 5 bases for J; bases not matched to a gene: 4. Germline V gene sequence: CDR1 ENHRY, CDR2 SYGVKD. This CDR3 region has 13 residues. In DNA form, the CDR3 reads TGTGCCATCTGCAGGGACAGGGATCAGCCCCAGCATTTT. It is translated as CAICRDRDQPQHF.

The chain couples TRBV5-1 to TRBJ2-5, with 13 bases matching TRBD2. V shed 4 bases and J 3 bases; nucleotides not matched to a gene: 6. The CDR3 has 16 residues. From germline, CDR1 is SGHRS and CDR2 YFSETQ. The CDR3 coding sequence is TGCGCCAGCAGCGCTCTCGGACTAGCGGGAGAAGAGACCCAGTACTTC. Encoded protein: CASSALGLAGEETQYF.

This clonotype appeared many times. The chain couples TRBV28 to TRBJ1-6; no reliable D call. There are 13 residues in the CDR3. Per germline, CDR1 MDHEN and CDR2 SYDVKM. Trimming took 9 bases from V and 6 from J, leaving 12 bases between them. The CDR3 DNA follows: TGTGCCAGTGTCTCCAACATTAATTCACCCCTCCACTTT. This encodes CASVSNINSPLHF. Looking up the rest from reference TRBV28 and TRBJ1-6 gives the full variable domain: DVKVTQSSRYLVKRTGEKVFLECVQDMDHENMFWYRQDPGLGLRLIYFSYDVKMKEKGDIPEGYSVSREKKERFSLILESASTNQTSMYLCASVSNINSPLHFGNGTRLTVT.

The chain has TRBV29-1 and TRBJ2-1; no clear D gene. V lost 6 bases to trimming and J lost 5 bases, with 8 bases between them. The germline CDR1 and CDR2 sequences are SQVTM and ANQGSEA. CDR3 length: 11 amino acids. CDR3 sequence (DNA): TGCAGCGTCGGTCGCAACAATGAGCAGTTCTTC. Translated, it gives CSVGRNNEQFF.

This clonotype has a handful of counts. The V call is TRBV10-3, the J call TRBJ2-3, with D hard to call. Trimming cost V 4 bases and J 6 bases, with 14 bases left between them. This CDR3 region has 14 residues. Looked up from germline, CDR1 is ENHRY and CDR2 is SYGVKD. The CDR3 DNA is TGTGCCATCAGTGGACTCGAAACGAAGGATACGCAGTATTTT. Translated: CAISGLETKDTQYF.

The chain uses TRBV12-3 or TRBV12-4 and TRBJ2-5; 9 bases match TRBD2. The CDR3 spans 16 residues. J gave up 7 bases and V 5 bases, and 14 bases lay outside the gene matches. CDR3 loop: CASSQAGGRVPWTQYF. CDR3 bases: TGTGCCAGCAGTCAAGCGGGAGGCCGGGTCCCTTGGACCCAGTACTTC.

The rearrangement uses TRBV2 and TRBJ2-2; D unclear. This CDR3 spans 13 amino acids. V gave up 4 bases and J gave up 5 bases, with 8 bases separating them. Per germline, CDR1 SNHLY and CDR2 FYNNEI. The CDR3 DNA sequence: TGTGCCAGCAGTGTCGAAGGGACCGGGGAGCTGTTTTTT. The encoded protein is CASSVEGTGELFF. Combining the CDR3 with reference TRBV2 and TRBJ2-2 gives the whole variable domain EPEVTQTPSHQVTQMGQEVILRCVPISNHLYFYWYRQILGQKVEFLVSFYNNEISEKSEIFDDQFSVERPDGSNFTLKIRSTKLEDSAMYFCASSVEGTGELFFGEGSRLTVL.

This clonotype was recorded a few times. The genes are TRBV7-2 and TRBJ2-7, with a possible D match to TRBD2 (5 bases). CDR1 is SGHTA, CDR2 FQGNSA, per germline. V was shortened by 0 bases and J by 1 base, with 13 bases between the two germline ends. The CDR3 is 16 amino acids. CDR3 sequence (DNA): TGTGCCAGCAGCTTAGCGGCGCGGGCGGTATCCTACGAGCAGTACTTC. It is translated as CASSLAARAVSYEQYF. Complete variable domain (other parts from reference TRBV7-2 and TRBJ2-7): GAGVSQSPSNKVTEKGKDVELRCDPISGHTALYWYRQSLGQGLEFLIYFQGNSAPDKSGLPSDRFSAERTGGSVSTLTIQRTQQEDSAVYLCASSLAARAVSYEQYFGPGTRLTVT.

For the CDR3, the DNA is TGTGCCAGCAGTTTACTCCCGGTATGGGAAAACACCATATATTTT. It codes for CASSLLPVWENTIYF. V and J are TRBV27 and TRBJ1-3, with D unclear. The V and J ends lost 2 bases and 6 bases respectively, with 14 bases between them. Germline CDR1 reads MNHEY; CDR2 reads SMNVEV (reference sequence). This CDR3 has 15 residues.

The table lists this clonotype with many counts. The chain joins TRBV20-1 to TRBJ1-2; no clear D gene. The V end was cut by 0 bases, the J end by 0 bases, with 11 bases between. The CDR3 contains 15 residues. CDR1 DFQATT and CDR2 SNEGSKA come from the germline V gene (reference sequence). Here the CDR3 reads CSARDYYPANYGYTF. Here the CDR3 DNA reads TGCAGTGCTAGAGATTATTATCCAGCTAACTATGGCTACACCTTC.

This clonotype was picked up many times. Here the CDR3 DNA reads TGCAGTGCACCCGGACAGGGGTATGGCTACACCTTC. Amino acids: CSAPGQGYGYTF. The chain carries TRBV20-1 and TRBJ1-2, with 9 bases that match TRBD1. CDR3 length equals 12 residues. Germline loops: CDR1 DFQATT, CDR2 SNEGSKA (reference sequence). V trimming: 6 bases; J trimming: 5 bases; junction bases outside the gene matches: 4.

The sample holds many counts of this clonotype. The rearrangement joins TRBV7-2 to TRBJ1-6; D not certain. This CDR3 is built from 12 residues. Germline V gene lookup returns CDR1 SGHTA and CDR2 FQGNSA. The germline V and J ends were trimmed by 1 base and 15 bases, with 10 bases remaining between them. In nucleotides, the CDR3 is TGTGCCAGCAGCTTAGTCCTCCAGGTCCTCCACTTT. Residues: CASSLVLQVLHF.

The V and J genes are TRBV7-2 and TRBJ2-5; the match to TRBD2 covers 8 bases. Germline CDR1 reads SGHTA; CDR2 reads FQGNSA. V lost 3 bases to trimming and J lost 5 bases; unmatched junction nucleotides: 17. The CDR3 runs 18 residues. Here the CDR3 DNA reads TGTGCCAGCAGCTTTCCCTTGGGTAGCGGGGATGAGGGGGAGACCCAGTACTTC. Its translation is CASSFPLGSGDEGETQYF.

The chain uses TRBV20-1 and TRBJ1-3, with D tentatively TRBD1 (6 bases). This CDR3 has 16 residues. The V gene's germline CDR1 is DFQATT and CDR2 SNEGSKA (reference sequence). V lost 2 bases and J lost 2, with 16 bases in between. The chain's CDR3 is CSARLGAWGTGNTIYF. CDR3 nucleotide sequence: TGCAGTGCTAGATTGGGGGCCTGGGGTACTGGAAACACCATATATTTT.

The rearrangement joins TRBV20-1 to TRBJ2-3; no definite D call. CDR3 length: 14 residues. Trimming stripped 2 bases from V and 3 bases from J, with 12 bases between. Per germline, CDR1 DFQATT and CDR2 SNEGSKA (reference sequence). The CDR3 sequence is CSARHTDGTDTQYF. The DNA of the CDR3 is TGCAGTGCTAGACATACCGACGGAACAGATACGCAGTATTTT.

The V gene is TRBV5-6, the J gene TRBJ2-5, with TRBD1 matching 11 bases. This CDR3 is 14 amino acids long. CDR1 is SGHDT and CDR2 is YYEEEE in the germline V gene. With 4 bases clipped from V and 4 bases from J, the junction kept 3 bases outside the gene matches. Here the CDR3 reads CASSRDRGRETQYF. DNA of the CDR3: TGTGCCAGCAGCCGGGACAGGGGGAGAGAGACCCAGTACTTC.

A few counts support this clonotype. V gene TRBV5-1 combines with J gene TRBJ2-1, with a weak D call TRBD2 (5 bases). Between the trimmed V and J ends, which lost 2 bases and 7 bases, there was a span of 13 bases. From germline, CDR1 is SGHRS and CDR2 YFSETQ. CDR3 length: 14 residues. CDR3 DNA sequence: TGCGCCAGCAGCTTCCGTTTGCGAGGGAATGAGCAGTTCTTC. It encodes CASSFRLRGNEQFF.

There are many counts of this clonotype. V is TRBV6-6 and J is TRBJ2-3; D may match TRBD1 or TRBD2 (5 bases each). V gave up 2 bases and J gave up 6 bases, with 12 bases separating them. There are 14 residues in the CDR3. Per germline, CDR1 MNHNY and CDR2 SVGAGI (reference sequence). In DNA form, the CDR3 reads TGTGCCAGCAGTTACGGGGGAAGTTCCGATACGCAGTATTTT. It specifies CASSYGGSSDTQYF.

This clonotype showed up just a few times. The chain joins TRBV30 to TRBJ1-2; D is unresolved. The ends were cut back, 4 bases at V and 2 bases at J, with 5 bases in the middle. The CDR3 is made up of 11 amino acids. CDR1 and CDR2 from the germline V gene are GTSNPN and SVGIG (reference sequence). The CDR3 DNA is TGTGCCTGGAATAACAACTATGGCTACACCTTC. Its translation: CAWNNNYGYTF.

This clonotype showed up many times. The chain employs TRBV4-2 and TRBJ2-1, with 8 bases matching TRBD2. V gave up 4 bases and J gave up 4 bases; unmatched junction bases: 6. In germline, CDR1 is LGHNA, CDR2 YNFKEQ. CDR3 length: 15 amino acids. The CDR3 loop is CASSPNSGDYNEQFF. CDR3 in DNA: TGTGCCAGCAGCCCTAATAGCGGGGATTACAATGAGCAGTTCTTC.